This T cell receptor beta chain was recovered during a study of blood T cell repertoires in COVID-19. Study as a whole: Sites in the United States, Italy and Spain provided acute and convalescent COVID-19 samples.

A word on this clone: Other DNA sequences in the sample encode the same CDR3.

Under the authors' procedure: Amplification of reference gene primers was used by the study to estimate nucleated cell counts. Only in-frame clones appear in the TCRdb table, and some are missing; sequencing was by immunoSEQ multiplex PCR. V and J calls and clone size follow that table, whereas D and trimming were derived from the DNA. The sample consists of 75,000 or so clones, approximately 88% of them appearing once. Germline V gene sequence: CDR1 SGHRS, CDR2 YFSETQ. V was pared by 1 base and J by 8 bases, with 9 bases between. This CDR3 spans 12 amino acids. The sequenced material came from peripheral blood. The chain employs TRBV5-1 and TRBJ1-1; D is perhaps TRBD1 (6 bases). The receptor comes from a man in his forties or fifties with acute or convalescent COVID-19. The CDR3 DNA reads TGCGCCAGCAGCTTGACAGGGACCGAAGCTTTCTTT. Translation: CASSLTGTEAFF.